One sample yielded the 32 T cell receptor beta chains listed below, sequenced in a study of blood T cells in healthy people across ages. It was with a sample-barcoded 5' primer and a J-beta primer mix that a second PCR of roughly 7 to 12 cycles was run. MiXCR, applied by TCRdb to the 5' RACE reads, yields one record per CDR3 protein. The data contain more than 1 million distinct CDR3 sequences, 45% of them singletons. Sequenced: blood. These receptors came from a woman aged 60-70 years in good health.

V gene TRBV6-7 combines with J gene TRBJ1-6; 8 bases match TRBD1. TRBV6-7 is an ORF, with its function uncertain. The V gene end was trimmed by 6 bases and the J gene end by 3 bases; junction bases not matched to a gene: 7. The length of the CDR3 is 16 residues. The CDR3 DNA follows: TGTGCCAGCAGAAACGCAGGGGGCTTCTATAATTCACCCCTCCACTTT. This translates into CASRNAGGFYNSPLHF.

The chain is built from TRBV20-1 and TRBJ2-3, with D perhaps given as TRBD1 or TRBD2 (5 bases each). The CDR3 is 15 amino acids. The germline V and J ends were trimmed by 3 bases and 4 bases, with 17 bases remaining between them. Germline V gene lookup returns CDR1 DFQATT and CDR2 SNEGSKA (reference sequence). The DNA of the CDR3 is TGCAGTGCTAGCACGGGGCCCCGAGGCCCAGATACGCAGTATTTT. It encodes CSASTGPRGPDTQYF.

The chain recombines TRBV29-1 with TRBJ2-5, with D maybe TRBD1 (6 bases). Near its end, the DNA agrees better with TRBJ2-7, so the J call may be wrong. CDR3 length: 11 amino acids. Germline CDR1 and CDR2: SQVTM and ANQGSEA. The CDR3 loop reads CSARTGSEQYF. As DNA, the CDR3 is TGCAGCGCTCGAACAGGGTCCGAGCAGTACTTC.

V and J are TRBV20-1 and TRBJ2-3; D is undetermined. This CDR3 is built from 15 residues. The V end was cut by 3 bases, the J end by 3 bases, with 16 bases between. CDR1 and CDR2 from the germline V gene are DFQATT and SNEGSKA (reference sequence). CDR3 nucleotide sequence: TGCAGTGCTAGTAGGCCGGTACGACTGACAGATACGCAGTATTTT. Its protein product is CSASRPVRLTDTQYF.

This clonotype was observed once. The rearrangement joins TRBV25-1 to TRBJ2-5; the D is unclear. Germline CDR1 and CDR2: MGHDK and SYGVNS. Trimming stripped 3 bases from V and 1 base from J, with 6 bases between. The CDR3 runs to 13 residues. CDR3 region: CASSETTQETQYF. The CDR3 nucleotides read TGTGCCAGCAGTGAGACGACCCAAGAGACCCAGTACTTC.

The chain links TRBV27 to TRBJ1-4; D gene unclear. The V gene's germline CDR1 is MNHEY and CDR2 SMNVEV (reference sequence). V was trimmed by 2 bases and J by 3 bases, leaving 13 bases between them. CDR3 size: 16 residues. The CDR3 loop reads CASSLRGIEPNEKLFF. CDR3 bases: TGTGCCAGCAGTTTACGAGGTATTGAGCCTAATGAAAAACTGTTTTTT.

This clonotype has just a few counts. The rearrangement links TRBV5-1 to TRBJ2-5, with D perhaps TRBD2 (6 bases). From germline, CDR1 is SGHRS and CDR2 YFSETQ. There are 15 residues in the CDR3. Between the trimmed V and J ends, which lost 1 base and 0 bases, there was a span of 10 bases. Here the CDR3 reads CASSLSSGYQETQYF. The CDR3 nucleotides read TGCGCCAGCAGCTTGAGTAGCGGCTACCAAGAGACCCAGTACTTC.

V and J are TRBV20-1 and TRBJ1-2; D is undetermined. The CDR3 extends over 13 amino acids. CDR1 and CDR2 (germline): DFQATT, SNEGSKA (reference sequence). V dropped 3 bases and J dropped 0 bases, with 8 bases sitting between them. Here the CDR3 DNA reads TGCAGTGCTAGTAGTGCTACTAACTATGGCTACACCTTC. It yields the protein CSASSATNYGYTF.

In the case of this clonotype: This sequence may be a read error, since a much larger clone differs from it by one base. J is TRBJ2-3 and V is TRBV27, with D hard to call. V dropped 6 bases and J dropped 2 bases, with 3 bases sitting between them. The CDR3 consists of 11 residues. Germline CDR1 is MNHEY and CDR2 is SMNVEV (reference sequence). The CDR3 spells CASRFTDTQYF. Written as DNA, the CDR3 is TGTGCCAGCAGGTTCACAGATACGCAGTATTTT.

The chain uses TRBV20-1 and TRBJ1-2, with D tentatively TRBD1 (5 bases). The CDR3 has 11 residues. Germline-derived CDR1 and CDR2 are DFQATT and SNEGSKA (reference sequence). The V and J ends lost 5 bases and 4 bases respectively, with 8 bases between them. The CDR3 protein is CSASGTYGYTF. For the CDR3, the DNA is TGCAGTGCTTCCGGGACCTATGGCTACACCTTC.

This chain joins TRBV6-5 and TRBJ2-7; D may be TRBD1 (6 bases). This CDR3 comprises 15 residues. Between the trimmed V and J ends, which lost 2 bases and 1 base, there was a span of 12 bases. CDR1 and CDR2 from the germline V gene are MNHEY and SVGAGI. CDR3 nucleotide sequence: TGTGCCAGCAGTTACAAACAGGGACCATCCTACGAGCAGTACTTC. It encodes CASSYKQGPSYEQYF.

A remark on this clonotype: One end of the junction does not line up with germline, which may come from a read error. V usage is TRBV6-5 and J usage is TRBJ2-5; 10 positions agree with TRBD2. The DNA end is a closer match to TRBJ2-7, so the J assignment may be wrong. The germline CDR1 and CDR2 sequences are MNHEY and SVGAGI. This CDR3 comprises 11 residues. The CDR3 is CTSGRENEQYF. Written as DNA, the CDR3 is TGTACCAGCGGGAGGGAAAACGAGCAGTACTTC.

The chain has TRBV5-1 and TRBJ2-5; D might be TRBD2 (5 bases). Trimming took 6 bases from V and 2 from J, leaving 14 bases between them. The germline CDR1 and CDR2 sequences are SGHRS and YFSETQ. The CDR3 consists of 14 residues. CDR3 region: CASMLSGRQETQYF. As DNA, the CDR3 is TGCGCCAGCATGTTGAGCGGCCGACAAGAGACCCAGTACTTC.

On this clonotype itself: This may stem from a read error, because a much larger clone lies one nucleotide away. The V and J genes are TRBV9 and TRBJ2-3; 8 bases fit TRBD1. CDR1 is SGDLS and CDR2 is YYNGEE in the germline V gene. The CDR3 runs 14 residues. Here the CDR3 reads CASSVQFGTGTQYF. In nucleotides, the CDR3 is TGTGCCAGCAGCGTGCAGTTTGGGACAGGTACGCAGTATTTT.

This clonotype has more than one count but fewer than ten. The chain employs TRBV27 and TRBJ2-7; D remains ambiguous. Germline lookup yields CDR1 MNHEY and CDR2 SMNVEV (reference sequence). The length of the CDR3 is 11 residues. The ends were cut back, 7 bases at V and 5 bases at J, with 9 bases in the middle. The CDR3 reads CASTRTHEQYF. The DNA for the CDR3 is TGTGCCAGCACCCGAACCCACGAGCAGTACTTC.

This clonotype was picked up a small number of times. The chain recombines TRBV14 with TRBJ2-1; D gene uncertain. V shed 3 bases and J shed 9 bases, with 9 bases lying between them. CDR3 length equals 12 residues. Germline loops: CDR1 SGHDN, CDR2 FVKESK. CDR3 amino acids: CASSQGSGEQFF. CDR3 nucleotides: TGTGCCAGCAGCCAGGGTTCGGGTGAGCAGTTCTTC.

The chain carries TRBV2 and TRBJ2-3; 7 bases are a match to TRBD2. This CDR3 is 16 amino acids long. CDR1 is SNHLY and CDR2 is FYNNEI in the germline V gene. Trimming removed 1 base from V and 4 bases from J; junction bases left unmatched: 8. CDR3 DNA sequence: TGTGCCAGCAGTGAAGGGAGGACGAGCGGGGCAGATACGCAGTATTTT. This encodes CASSEGRTSGADTQYF.

This clonotype was seen more than once but under ten times. In nucleotides, the CDR3 is TGCAGCGCCTCACCCTCAACTAATGAAAAACTGTTTTTT. As protein: CSASPSTNEKLFF. The rearrangement joins TRBV29-1 to TRBJ1-4; D remains unclear. Per germline, CDR1 SQVTM and CDR2 ANQGSEA. The CDR3 totals 13 residues. Trimming shortened V by 7 bases and J by 0 bases, and 9 bases separated the two germline ends.

The rearrangement joins TRBV7-9 to TRBJ2-3; no firm D call. Germline V gives CDR1 SEHNR, CDR2 FQNEAQ (reference sequence). Trimming took 2 bases from V and 3 from J, leaving 9 bases between them. The CDR3 totals 14 residues. The CDR3 nucleotides read TGTGCCAGCAGCTTACTAGATGCAACAGATACGCAGTATTTT. Protein: CASSLLDATDTQYF.

This clonotype was observed a handful of times. CDR3 in DNA: TGTGCCACCAGTGTTCCTAACAGGGGATTTTACGAGCAGTACTTC. Protein: CATSVPNRGFYEQYF. The J gene is TRBJ2-7, the V gene TRBV24-1, with 7 bases aligning to TRBD1. J lost 4 bases, V lost 5 bases, and 10 bases had no gene match. There are 15 residues in the CDR3. The V gene's germline CDR1 is KGHDR and CDR2 SFDVKD.

The chain links TRBV11-2 to TRBJ2-3; TRBD2 agrees at 14 bases. J was trimmed by 4 bases and V by 6 bases; bases with no gene match: 18. Germline V CDR1 and CDR2: SGHAT, FQNNGV. The CDR3 covers 20 residues. The CDR3 region has the DNA TGTGCCAGCAGTCGTAGGACAGTAGGGACTAGCGGGAGTCCCTCAGATACGCAGTATTTT. This translates into CASSRRTVGTSGSPSDTQYF.

The J gene is TRBJ1-2, the V gene TRBV6-5; D may be TRBD1 (6 bases). Trimming pared 2 bases from V and 4 bases from J, leaving 14 bases between. From germline, CDR1 is MNHEY and CDR2 SVGAGI. This CDR3 contains 15 residues. The CDR3 is CASSYQEGGIYGYTF. DNA for the CDR3: TGTGCCAGCAGTTACCAGGAGGGGGGGATCTATGGCTACACCTTC.

This clonotype was seen a handful of times. The genes are TRBV20-1 and TRBJ2-3; 8 bases line up with TRBD1. Per the germline V gene, CDR1 is DFQATT and CDR2 is SNEGSKA (reference sequence). The V gene end was trimmed by 4 bases and the J gene end by 1 base; junction bases not matched to a gene: 1. CDR3 length: 13 amino acids. The CDR3 DNA reads TGCAGTGCTAAGACAGGGGGCACAGATACGCAGTATTTT. It codes for CSAKTGGTDTQYF.

There are a few counts of this clonotype. V gene TRBV9 combines with J gene TRBJ2-5; no clear D. CDR1 and CDR2 from the germline V gene are SGDLS and YYNGEE. The CDR3 has 13 residues. V was clipped by 0 bases and J by 4 bases, with 7 bases between them. CDR3 sequence: CASSVAPAETQYF. The CDR3 nucleotides are TGTGCCAGCAGCGTAGCCCCAGCAGAGACCCAGTACTTC.

The rearrangement uses TRBV12-3 or TRBV12-4 and TRBJ2-1, with 13 bases fitting TRBD2. Losses at the gene ends were 4 bases for V and 9 bases for J; bases not matched to a gene: 15. The CDR3 loop spans 18 amino acids. CDR3 region: CASSSSGLAGRGWGEQFF. DNA of the CDR3: TGTGCCAGCAGTTCCTCGGGACTAGCGGGAAGGGGGTGGGGTGAGCAGTTCTTC.

The chain joins TRBV6-2 or TRBV6-3 to TRBJ1-2; D not certain. The V end lost 6 bases, the J end lost 6 bases, and 8 bases lay between the germline ends. Germline V gene data show CDR1 as MNHEY and CDR2 as SVGEGT. The CDR3 is made up of 11 amino acids. CDR3 sequence (DNA): TGTGCCAGCAGCTGGACGCATGGCTACACCTTC. It specifies CASSWTHGYTF.

The V gene is TRBV29-1, the J gene TRBJ2-7; possible D gene TRBD1, 6 bases. CDR3 size: 16 residues. CDR1 and CDR2 (germline): SQVTM, ANQGSEA. V was pared by 7 bases and J by 6 bases, with 28 bases between. The CDR3 reads CSGIPLEQAGASEQYF. The CDR3 DNA sequence: TGCAGCGGTATCCCGCTAGAGCAGGCAGGGGCCTCCGAGCAGTACTTC.

This clonotype appeared once. V is TRBV15 and J is TRBJ1-5; no definite D call. V gave up 3 bases and J gave up 6 bases, with 9 bases separating them. The CDR3 sequence is 13 residues long. The V gene's germline CDR1 is LNHNV and CDR2 YYDKDF (reference sequence). The DNA of the CDR3 is TGTGCCACCAGCAGCAGCATGGGTCAGCCCCAGCATTTT. Protein sequence: CATSSSMGQPQHF.

In its sample, this clonotype was seen once. The chain employs TRBV24-1 and TRBJ2-1; 11 positions agree with TRBD2. V was clipped by 5 bases and J by 2 bases; unmatched bases: 4. From germline, CDR1 is KGHDR and CDR2 SFDVKD. This CDR3 has 16 residues. The CDR3 reads CATSVLAGGPYNEQFF. In DNA, the CDR3 is TGTGCCACCAGTGTCCTAGCGGGAGGACCCTACAATGAGCAGTTCTTC.

This clonotype was observed a handful of times. The chain is built from TRBV29-1 and TRBJ2-3, with TRBD1 identical over 10 bases. There are 15 residues in the CDR3. Per the germline V gene, CDR1 is SQVTM and CDR2 is ANQGSEA. Germline trimming cut 3 bases from V and 4 bases from J; bases unmatched to any gene: 7. DNA for the CDR3: TGCAGCGTTGAGCGGACAGGGGGTTTATCAGATACGCAGTATTTT. The encoded protein is CSVERTGGLSDTQYF.

J is TRBJ2-5 and V is TRBV6-2 or TRBV6-3; 10 bases are a match to TRBD2. Germline-derived CDR1 and CDR2 are MNHEY and SVGEGT. The CDR3 spans 16 residues. After removal of 2 bases from V and 11 bases from J, the junction contained 14 bases not matched to a gene. In nucleotides, the CDR3 is TGTGCCAGCAGTTACCAACGTATAGCGGGAGGTAGTGAGCAGTACTTC. Its translation is CASSYQRIAGGSEQYF.

The chain recombines TRBV27 with TRBJ2-7, with 9 bases aligning to TRBD1. Per germline, CDR1 MNHEY and CDR2 SMNVEV (reference sequence). Germline trimming cut 6 bases from V and 3 bases from J; bases unmatched to any gene: 15. The CDR3 covers 17 residues. CDR3 DNA: TGTGCCAGCAGCTTCTCCGGGACAGGGTTATTGGGCTACGAGCAGTACTTC. This encodes CASSFSGTGLLGYEQYF.